This is a list of T cell receptor beta chains from one sample in a study of response to subunit inactivated influenza vaccine. TCRdb processed the RT-PCR reads anew with MiXCR; each CDR3 protein has one entry. Here the sample spans about 170,000 distinct CDR3 sequences, around 10% being singletons. Sequences were derived from CD8+ T cells sorted from PBMCs, sampled around 25 months after vaccination. These receptor sequences come from a man aged 50 to 69 who received an inactivated influenza vaccine. CDR3s include the opening cysteine and the closing phenylalanine or tryptophan. Each record gives: D gene, J gene, clone size, V gene, CDR3 DNA, CDR3 protein. D genes are given only for firm matches. Size is stated for part of the rows, as once, few or many counts, or as a class when the clone is expanded.

>.|TRBJ2-7|.|TRBV28
TGTGCCAGCAGTTTGGTGGAGAGCGAGCAGTACTTC
CASSLVESEQYF
>.|TRBJ2-2|.|TRBV24-1
TGTGCCACCAGTGAGGCTCCAGAACTCGGACAGCATAGCGGGGAGCTGTTTTTT
CATSEAPELGQHSGELFF
>.|TRBJ2-7|.|TRBV7-6
TGTGCCAGCAGCTTAGCGAGTGCAGGCGAGCAGTACTTC
CASSLASAGEQYF
>.|TRBJ2-1|.|TRBV20-1
TGCAGTGCTAGTCCGGGAGTTGTGGTTCAATTCAATGAGCAGTTCTTC
CSASPGVVVQFNEQFF
>TRBD2|TRBJ2-1|few|TRBV7-3
TGTGCCAGCAGCTCAACCGGGACTAGCGGGAGGTCAGGCGGCTCCTACAATGAGCAGTTCTTC
CASSSTGTSGRSGGSYNEQFF
>.|TRBJ2-7|few|TRBV20-1
TGCAGTGCTAGTTACGGATGGGGGACCTACGAGCAGTACTTC
CSASYGWGTYEQYF
>.|TRBJ2-1|few|TRBV6-1
TGTGCCACTACCCTGGACCAGTTCTTC
CATTLDQFF
>TRBD1|TRBJ1-5|many|TRBV6-2/TRBV6-3
TGTGCCAGCAGTTCGGGGACAGCCGGGCGCTATCAGCCCCAGCATTTT
CASSSGTAGRYQPQHF
>TRBD1|TRBJ2-3|few|TRBV27
TGTGCCAGCAGTACCCGACAGGGGACAGATACGCAGTATTTT
CASSTRQGTDTQYF
>.|TRBJ2-1|.|TRBV7-9
TGTGCCAGCAGCTCGGGTCCCAATGAGCAGTTCTTC
CASSSGPNEQFF
>TRBD2|TRBJ2-1|.|TRBV20-1
TGCAGTGCCCCCGGGGGGGGTGTTCTTTCACCCCGGGATGAGCAGTTCTTC
CSAPGGGVLSPRDEQFF
>.|TRBJ1-5|few|TRBV6-1
TGTGCCAGCGCAAGGCTTCCTCCCAATCAGCCCCAGCATTTT
CASARLPPNQPQHF
>.|TRBJ2-1|.|TRBV4-3
TGCGCCAGCAGCCAAGAATCGGAGGTTTCCTACAATGAGCAGTTCTTC
CASSQESEVSYNEQFF
>.|TRBJ2-3|.|TRBV4-2
TGTGCCAGCAGCCCCGTGTACACAGATACGCAGTATTTT
CASSPVYTDTQYF
>.|TRBJ1-1|.|TRBV9
TGTGCCAGCAGCCCCCCTCCCGGTTGGGACGCTGAAGCTTTCTTT
CASSPPPGWDAEAFF
>TRBD1|TRBJ2-6|few|TRBV4-1
TGCGCCAGCAGCCAATACAGGGGCGAACCGGCGGGGGCCAACGTCCTGACTTTC
CASSQYRGEPAGANVLTF
>.|TRBJ1-1|.|TRBV25-1
TGTGCCAGCAGTGCCGAATCTAACACTGAAGCTTTCTTT
CASSAESNTEAFF
>.|TRBJ2-7|.|TRBV7-9
TGTGCCAGCAGCTTAGAAGGGGACTACGAGCAGTACTTC
CASSLEGDYEQYF
>.|TRBJ2-7|.|TRBV12-3/TRBV12-4
TGTGCCAGCAGTTTGTCCGCCGGGACGCGACCCTACGAGCAGTACTTC
CASSLSAGTRPYEQYF
>.|TRBJ2-2|.|TRBV6-6
TGTGCCAGCAGCTCTGGACCTTGGGAGCTGTTTTTT
CASSSGPWELFF
>.|TRBJ2-1|.|TRBV11-2
TGTGCCAGCAGCCAGACTTACAATGAGCAGTTCTTC
CASSQTYNEQFF
>.|TRBJ2-1|.|TRBV29-1
TGCAGCGTTGAAGCGGTAGGGACGGATGAGCAGTTCTTC
CSVEAVGTDEQFF
>.|TRBJ2-1|many|TRBV27
TGTGCCAGCAGTGTTGGAGTCAATGAGCAGTTCTTC
CASSVGVNEQFF
>TRBD2|TRBJ2-3|few|TRBV11-2
TGTGCCAGCAGTCTCTTAGCGGGGCCCAAGGATACGCAGTATTTT
CASSLLAGPKDTQYF
>TRBD2|TRBJ2-7|few|TRBV20-1
TGCAGTGCTATTCCAACGACTAGCGGAGCCTCCTACGAGCAGTACTTC
CSAIPTTSGASYEQYF
>TRBD1|TRBJ2-3|many|TRBV7-8
TGTGCCAGCAGCGGGGACAGATACTACTATAGCACAGATACGCAGTATTTT
CASSGDRYYYSTDTQYF
>.|TRBJ2-1|.|TRBV4-1
TGCGCCAGCAGCCAGGAATTCCCCGGGGGCAATGAGCAGTTCTTC
CASSQEFPGGNEQFF
>.|TRBJ2-2|.|TRBV27
TGTGCCAGCAGTTTTTTGGGAGGACATAACACCGGGGAGCTGTTTTTT
CASSFLGGHNTGELFF
>TRBD2|TRBJ2-1|many|TRBV9
TGTGCCAGCAGCGTAGTGAGCGGGGGATTCTACAATGAGCAGTTCTTC
CASSVVSGGFYNEQFF
>TRBD2|TRBJ2-1|.|TRBV6-2/TRBV6-3
TGTGCCAGCAGTCTGTTAGCGGGCAACCAAAACCCCTACAATGAGCAGTTCTTC
CASSLLAGNQNPYNEQFF
>.|TRBJ2-1|.|TRBV27
TGTGCCAGCAGTTTACTCCTGGGGGCGGTAGGCAATGAGCAGTTCTTC
CASSLLLGAVGNEQFF
>.|TRBJ2-3|.|TRBV27
TGTGCCAGCAGTTGGGCGATGGGACGACACGTCGCAGATACGCAGTATTTT
CASSWAMGRHVADTQYF
>TRBD2|TRBJ2-3|.|TRBV11-2
TGTGCCAGCAGCTTCCCTCGGGCTAGCGGGGGGAGTAGAGATACGCAGTATTTT
CASSFPRASGGSRDTQYF
>.|TRBJ2-1|.|TRBV6-2/TRBV6-3
TGTGCCAGCAGTTACTCGGCGGCCGAGCAGTTCTTC
CASSYSAAEQFF
>TRBD1|TRBJ1-1|.|TRBV28
TGTGCCAGCAGTCTCGCCGGGACAGGTCCTAACACTGAAGCTTTCTTT
CASSLAGTGPNTEAFF
>.|TRBJ1-2|.|TRBV4-3
TGCGCCAGCAGCCAAGTTAGGCGGGAAACAACGGCGGGCTACACCTTC
CASSQVRRETTAGYTF
>.|TRBJ2-7|few|TRBV29-1
TGCAGCGTTGAAGATTCGGACATCTCCTACGAGCAGTACTTC
CSVEDSDISYEQYF
>.|TRBJ2-7|many|TRBV25-1
TGTGCCAGCAGTGTTCTATACGAGCAGTACTTC
CASSVLYEQYF
>TRBD2|TRBJ2-3|many|TRBV20-1
TGCAGTGCTAGAACTGGGACTAGCGGATACACAGATACGCAGTATTTT
CSARTGTSGYTDTQYF
>.|TRBJ2-7|.|TRBV6-5
TGTGCCAGCAGTTACTCGGGGGATACCTACGAGCAGTACTTC
CASSYSGDTYEQYF
>.|TRBJ1-2|few|TRBV7-9
TGTGCCAGCAGCTTAAGGGACGGTGGCTACACCTTC
CASSLRDGGYTF
>.|TRBJ2-1|many|TRBV6-6
TGTGCCAGCAGTTACGGAGTAGGCAATGAGCAGTTCTTC
CASSYGVGNEQFF
>TRBD1|TRBJ1-2|many|TRBV5-5
TGTGCCAGCAGCTTTGGTGGGACAGGGGGTATTCTTGGCTACACCTTC
CASSFGGTGGILGYTF
>.|TRBJ1-4|many|TRBV11-2
TGTGCCAGCAGCTTAGGAGCTCGGGGGGAGAATGAAAAACTGTTTTTT
CASSLGARGENEKLFF
>TRBD2|TRBJ2-1|many|TRBV9
TGTGCCAGCAGCACCACCGGGGGGGGCTCCTACAATGAGCAGTTCTTC
CASSTTGGGSYNEQFF
>TRBD1|TRBJ2-7|.|TRBV2
TGTGCCAGCAGTGAAGGACAGGGGGCCGTCTACGAGCAGTACTTC
CASSEGQGAVYEQYF
>.|TRBJ2-7|few|TRBV28
TGTGCCAGCAGTTTCTTTGCTGGATACGAGCAGTACTTC
CASSFFAGYEQYF
>.|TRBJ2-7|few|TRBV28
TGTGCCAGCAGTTTATCAAGCTACAGGGTACCCTACGAGCAGTACTTC
CASSLSSYRVPYEQYF
>TRBD1|TRBJ2-1|.|TRBV7-9
TGTGCCAGCAGCGCATACGCAGGGGGTTCCTACAATGAGCAGTTCTTC
CASSAYAGGSYNEQFF
>.|TRBJ2-2|many|TRBV4-3
TGCGCCAGCAGCCAAGCGGTGGGGGCCGGGGAGCTGTTTTTT
CASSQAVGAGELFF
>TRBD1|TRBJ2-7|.|TRBV25-1
TGTGCCAGCAGTGGTGGACAGGGGACCCTTACCTACGAGCAGTACTTC
CASSGGQGTLTYEQYF
>.|TRBJ2-5|few|TRBV29-1
TGCAGCGTTGAGGGCACTGGCAGGGCTGAGGAAGAGACCCAGTACTTC
CSVEGTGRAEEETQYF